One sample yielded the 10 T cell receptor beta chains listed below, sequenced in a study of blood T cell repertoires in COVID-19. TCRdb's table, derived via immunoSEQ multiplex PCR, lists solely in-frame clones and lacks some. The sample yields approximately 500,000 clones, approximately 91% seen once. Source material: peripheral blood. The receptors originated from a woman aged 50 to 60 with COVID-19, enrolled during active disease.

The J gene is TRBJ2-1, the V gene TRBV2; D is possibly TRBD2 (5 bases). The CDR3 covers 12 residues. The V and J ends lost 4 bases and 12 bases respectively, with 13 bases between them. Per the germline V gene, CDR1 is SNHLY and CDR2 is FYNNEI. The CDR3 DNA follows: TGTGCCAGCAGTGGAGAGGGATTGGGGCAGTTCTTC. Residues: CASSGEGLGQFF. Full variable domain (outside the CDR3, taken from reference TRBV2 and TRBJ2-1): EPEVTQTPSHQVTQMGQEVILRCVPISNHLYFYWYRQILGQKVEFLVSFYNNEISEKSEIFDDQFSVERPDGSNFTLKIRSTKLEDSAMYFCASSGEGLGQFFGPGTRLTVL.

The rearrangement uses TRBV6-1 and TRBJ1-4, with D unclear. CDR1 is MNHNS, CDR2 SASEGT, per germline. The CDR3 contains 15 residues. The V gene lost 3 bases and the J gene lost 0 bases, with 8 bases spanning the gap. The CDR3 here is CASSDGTATNEKLFF. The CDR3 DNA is TGTGCCAGCAGTGATGGTACAGCAACTAATGAAAAACTGTTTTTT.

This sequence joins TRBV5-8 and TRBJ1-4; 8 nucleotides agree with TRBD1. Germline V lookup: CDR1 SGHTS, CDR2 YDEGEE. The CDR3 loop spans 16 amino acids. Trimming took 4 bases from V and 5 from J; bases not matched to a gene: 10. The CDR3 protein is CASSLNRGVLNEKLFF. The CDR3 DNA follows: TGTGCCAGCAGCCTAAACAGGGGGGTATTAAATGAAAAACTGTTTTTT.

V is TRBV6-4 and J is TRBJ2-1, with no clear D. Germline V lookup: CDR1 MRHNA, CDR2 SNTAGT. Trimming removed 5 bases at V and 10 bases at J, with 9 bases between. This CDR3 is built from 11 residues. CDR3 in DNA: TGTGCCAGCAGTATTTCTCAGGAGCAGTTCTTC. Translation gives CASSISQEQFF.

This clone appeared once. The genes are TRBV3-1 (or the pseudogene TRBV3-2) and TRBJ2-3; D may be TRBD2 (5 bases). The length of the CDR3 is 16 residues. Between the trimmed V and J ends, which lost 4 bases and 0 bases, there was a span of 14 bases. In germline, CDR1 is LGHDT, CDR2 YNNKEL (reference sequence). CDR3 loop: CASSPRLALSTDTQYF. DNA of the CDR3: TGTGCCAGCAGCCCCCGGTTAGCGCTAAGCACAGATACGCAGTATTTT.

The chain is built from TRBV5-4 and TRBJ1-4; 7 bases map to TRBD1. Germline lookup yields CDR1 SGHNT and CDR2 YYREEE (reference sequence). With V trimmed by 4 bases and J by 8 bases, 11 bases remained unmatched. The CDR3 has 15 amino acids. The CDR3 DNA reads TGTGCCAGCAGCCTTGGGACAGCCAGGGTCGAAAAACTGTTTTTT. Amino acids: CASSLGTARVEKLFF.

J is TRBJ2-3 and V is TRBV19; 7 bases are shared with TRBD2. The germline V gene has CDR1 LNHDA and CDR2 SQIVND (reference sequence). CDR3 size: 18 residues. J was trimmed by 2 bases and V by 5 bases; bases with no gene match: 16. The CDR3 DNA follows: TGTGCCAGTAGTCGGCTAGCGGTGGAGATAACTCACACAGATACGCAGTATTTT. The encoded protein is CASSRLAVEITHTDTQYF.

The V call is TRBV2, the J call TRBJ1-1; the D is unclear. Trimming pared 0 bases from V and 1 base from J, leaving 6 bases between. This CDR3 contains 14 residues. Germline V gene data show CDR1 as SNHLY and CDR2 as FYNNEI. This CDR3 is CASSEASRNTEAFF. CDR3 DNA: TGTGCCAGCAGTGAAGCGTCCAGGAACACTGAAGCTTTCTTT.

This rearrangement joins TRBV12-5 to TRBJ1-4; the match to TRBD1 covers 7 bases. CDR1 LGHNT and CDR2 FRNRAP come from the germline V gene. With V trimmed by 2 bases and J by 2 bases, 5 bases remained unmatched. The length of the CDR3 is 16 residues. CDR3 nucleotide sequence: TGTGCTAGTGGTTTGCTACAGGGGTCGACTAATGAAAAACTGTTTTTT. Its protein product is CASGLLQGSTNEKLFF.

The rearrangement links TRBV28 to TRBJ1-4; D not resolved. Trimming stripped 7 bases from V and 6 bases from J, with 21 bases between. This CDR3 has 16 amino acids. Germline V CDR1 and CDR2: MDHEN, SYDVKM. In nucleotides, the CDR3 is TGTGCCAGCAAACGTTGGCCCTCAGAGGGTGATGAAAAACTGTTTTTT. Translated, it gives CASKRWPSEGDEKLFF. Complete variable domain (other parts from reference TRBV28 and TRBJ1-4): DVKVTQSSRYLVKRTGEKVFLECVQDMDHENMFWYRQDPGLGLRLIYFSYDVKMKEKGDIPEGYSVSREKKERFSLILESASTNQTSMYLCASKRWPSEGDEKLFFGSGTQLSVL.